This TCR beta chain was captured by sequencing in a study of cytomegalovirus exposure and HLA in healthy donors. Use of 60 Vbeta and 13 Jbeta primers characterized the PCR. The repertoire was sequenced with immunoSEQ multiplex PCR; TCRdb's copy has only in-frame clones and lacks some. The sample table includes 70,000 or so clones. A remark on this clone: Its specificity is unknown.

Study-wide findings and caveats: Specific recognition of CMV antigens was confirmed in vitro for a few chains (all CMV-associated). Cytomegalovirus status was reportedly diagnosed by the classifier with high sensitivity and specificity.

It was healthy bone marrow donors who served as donors. This clonotype was sampled from a female donor in good health and CMV-seropositive. Material for sequencing was PBMCs.

This CDR3 is CASSLPPDTSSGNTIYF. The CDR3 nucleotides are TGTGCCAGCAGTTTACCGCCGGACACAAGCTCTGGAAACACCATATATTTT. V usage is TRBV28 and J usage is TRBJ1-3, with D tentatively TRBD1 (5 bases). This CDR3 comprises 17 residues. Between the trimmed V and J ends, which lost 2 bases and 0 bases, there was a span of 14 bases. Per the germline V gene, CDR1 is MDHEN and CDR2 is SYDVKM. Drawing the rest from reference TRBV28 and TRBJ1-3, the complete variable domain is DVKVTQSSRYLVKRTGEKVFLECVQDMDHENMFWYRQDPGLGLRLIYFSYDVKMKEKGDIPEGYSVSREKKERFSLILESASTNQTSMYLCASSLPPDTSSGNTIYFGEGSWLTVV.